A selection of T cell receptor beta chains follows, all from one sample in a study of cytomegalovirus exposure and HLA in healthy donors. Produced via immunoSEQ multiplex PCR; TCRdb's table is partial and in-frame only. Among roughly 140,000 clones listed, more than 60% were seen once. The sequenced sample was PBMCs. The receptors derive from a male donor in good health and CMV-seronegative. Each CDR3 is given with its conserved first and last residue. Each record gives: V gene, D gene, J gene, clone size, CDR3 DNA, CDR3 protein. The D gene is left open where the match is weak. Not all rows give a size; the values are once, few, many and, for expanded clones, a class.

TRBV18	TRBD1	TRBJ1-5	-	TGTGCCAGCTCACTCGGGACAGGGCGTCAGCCCCAGCATTTT	CASSLGTGRQPQHF
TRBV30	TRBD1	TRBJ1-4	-	TGTGCCTGGAACCCACAGACAGGGGTGATTGAAAAACTGTTTTTT	CAWNPQTGVIEKLFF
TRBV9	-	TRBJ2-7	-	TGTGCCAGCAGCGCCCCGAAGGGGGAGGGCAGGCACGAGCAGTACTTC	CASSAPKGEGRHEQYF
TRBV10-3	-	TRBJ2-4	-	TGTGCCATCAGTGAGGGACTCTCCCCCAACATTCAGTACTTC	CAISEGLSPNIQYF
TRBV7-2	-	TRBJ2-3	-	TGTGCCAGCAGCTTAGGAGGATTCGGCACAGATACGCAGTATTTT	CASSLGGFGTDTQYF
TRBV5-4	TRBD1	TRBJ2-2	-	TGTGCCAGCAGCCCGGTCCCGGGACAGGGGGTGGCCGGGGAGCTGTTTTTT	CASSPVPGQGVAGELFF
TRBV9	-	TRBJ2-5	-	TGTGCCAGCAGCCTCCAGTCCCGAGAGGGGACCCAGTACTTC	CASSLQSREGTQYF
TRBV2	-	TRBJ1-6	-	TGTGCCAGCAGTGAAGCGCAGGGTAACCACTTT	CASSEAQGNHF
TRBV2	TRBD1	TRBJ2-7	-	TGTGCCAGCAGTTGGACAGGAAAAACCTACGAGCAGTACTTC	CASSWTGKTYEQYF
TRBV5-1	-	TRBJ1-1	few	TGCGCCAGCAGCTTCACGGGGGACACTGAAGCTTTCTTT	CASSFTGDTEAFF
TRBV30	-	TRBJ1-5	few	TGTGCCTGGAGTGTAGGGCCGACAGCCGGGGGTGGGCCCCAGCATTTT	CAWSVGPTAGGGPQHF
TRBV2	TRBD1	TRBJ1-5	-	TGTGCCAGCAGTCTCGGGACAGGGGGCACTCAGCCCCAGCATTTT	CASSLGTGGTQPQHF
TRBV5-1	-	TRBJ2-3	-	TGCGCCAGCAGCTGGGGGGGGCGAGATACGCAGTATTTT	CASSWGGRDTQYF
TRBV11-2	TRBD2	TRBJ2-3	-	TGTGCCAGCAGCTTCCGGCTAGCGGGGGTCGTAGATACGCAGTATTTT	CASSFRLAGVVDTQYF
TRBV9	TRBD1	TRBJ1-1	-	TGTGCCAGCAGCGTAGAGGACAGGCCTTTCGGGACTGAAGCTTTCTTT	CASSVEDRPFGTEAFF
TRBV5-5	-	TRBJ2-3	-	TGTGCCAGCAGCTTTCCTCAGCGGGTAGCAGATACGCAGTATTTT	CASSFPQRVADTQYF
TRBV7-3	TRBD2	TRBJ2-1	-	TGTGCCAGCAGCTTAGGCTGGGGGGGAGAACACGTCGATGAGCAGTTCTTC	CASSLGWGGEHVDEQFF
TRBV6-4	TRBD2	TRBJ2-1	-	TGTGCCAGCAGTCGAACAAATTTTAGACTAGCGGACAATGAGCAGTTCTTC	CASSRTNFRLADNEQFF
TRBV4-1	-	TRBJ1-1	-	TGCGCCAGCAGCCAAGATTACAGGGTCTCGACAGCGAACACTGAAGCTTTCTTT	CASSQDYRVSTANTEAFF
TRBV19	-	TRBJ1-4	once	TGTGCCAGTAGTATTCGTACGGGGATCCCGGGGGAAAAACTGTTTTTT	CASSIRTGIPGEKLFF
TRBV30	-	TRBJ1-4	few	TGTGCCTGGAGTGGCAGGGTCGGTGAAAAACTGTTTTTT	CAWSGRVGEKLFF
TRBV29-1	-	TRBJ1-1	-	TGCAGCGCCCGTGATACTGCGAACACTGAAGCTTTCTTT	CSARDTANTEAFF
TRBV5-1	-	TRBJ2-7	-	TGCGCCAGCAGCTTGGCCCCAGGCTACGAGCAGTACTTC	CASSLAPGYEQYF
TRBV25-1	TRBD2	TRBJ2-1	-	TGTGCCAGCAGTGAATCTACGGGAGGGCCATACAATGAGCAGTTCTTC	CASSESTGGPYNEQFF
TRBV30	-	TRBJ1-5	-	TGTGCCTGGAGTGTAGGGGTAAATCAGCCCCAGCATTTT	CAWSVGVNQPQHF
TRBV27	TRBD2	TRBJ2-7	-	TGTGCCAGCAGTTTAGTTCGACTAGCGGGGGGTCGATCCTACGAGCAGTACTTC	CASSLVRLAGGRSYEQYF
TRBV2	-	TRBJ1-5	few	TGTGCCAGCAGAGCGGACAGCAATCAGCCCCAGCATTTT	CASRADSNQPQHF
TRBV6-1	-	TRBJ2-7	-	TGTGCCAGCAGTGCAACCTGGACTATACGCTACGAGCAGTACTTC	CASSATWTIRYEQYF
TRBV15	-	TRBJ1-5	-	TGTGCCACCAGCAGAGATCCCAGGAGCAATCAGCCCCAGCATTTT	CATSRDPRSNQPQHF
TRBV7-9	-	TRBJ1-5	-	TGTGCCAGCAGCTGGGCCGCCAATCAGCCCCAGCATTTT	CASSWAANQPQHF
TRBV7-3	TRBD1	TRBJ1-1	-	TGTGCCAGCAGCCCACAGGGGTATACTGAAGCTTTCTTT	CASSPQGYTEAFF
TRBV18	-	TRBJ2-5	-	TGTGCCAGCTCACCAGGCAACCAAGAGACCCAGTACTTC	CASSPGNQETQYF
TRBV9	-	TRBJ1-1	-	TGTGCCAGCAGCGTAGTAGGGCCTTCTGAGGGCGGGGCTTTCTTT	CASSVVGPSEGGAFF
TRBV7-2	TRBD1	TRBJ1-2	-	TGTGCCAGCAGAAATACGGACAGGCCCGGCTACACCTTC	CASRNTDRPGYTF
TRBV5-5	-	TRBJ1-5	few	TGTGCCAGCAGCCTCGGAGCCCTATTAAATCAGCCCCAGCATTTT	CASSLGALLNQPQHF
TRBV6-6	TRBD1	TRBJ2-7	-	TGTGCCAGCAGACTTGGACAGGGGATTTATCCCTACGAGCAGTACTTC	CASRLGQGIYPYEQYF
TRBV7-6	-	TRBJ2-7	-	TGTGCCAGCAGCCCAGCGCCGGACAGTTTCTACGAGCAGTACTTC	CASSPAPDSFYEQYF